This entry lists 20 T cell receptor beta chains sequenced from one sample in a study of response to subunit inactivated influenza vaccine. A single record per CDR3 protein comes from TCRdb applying MiXCR to the RT-PCR reads. This table has 860,000 or so distinct CDR3 sequences, roughly 20% appearing once. The material was PBMCs from blood, obtained about 5 days after vaccination. These receptors all come from a man aged 50 to 59 who received an inactivated influenza vaccine.

This clonotype was counted ten times or more. The rearrangement uses TRBV10-3 and TRBJ2-5; 7 bases line up with TRBD1. With V trimmed by 5 bases and J by 2 bases, 5 bases remained unmatched. CDR1 is ENHRY and CDR2 is SYGVKD in the germline V gene. This CDR3 is built from 14 residues. CDR3 residues: CAISIGTEQETQYF. For the CDR3, the DNA is TGTGCCATCAGTATAGGGACAGAGCAAGAGACCCAGTACTTC.

This clonotype appeared a few times. The V and J genes are TRBV6-5 and TRBJ2-2; D is undetermined. Germline assignment: CDR1 MNHEY and CDR2 SVGAGI. The germline V and J ends were trimmed by 0 bases and 7 bases, with 9 bases remaining between them. The CDR3 is 14 residues long. CDR3 protein: CASSYSRGGGELFF. The DNA for the CDR3 is TGTGCCAGCAGTTACTCGAGAGGTGGCGGGGAGCTGTTTTTT.

The rearrangement uses TRBV19 and TRBJ2-3; 12 positions agree with TRBD2. Trimming at V came to 5 bases and at J to 2 bases, leaving 11 bases not matched to a gene. The length of the CDR3 is 18 residues. Per the germline V gene, CDR1 is LNHDA and CDR2 is SQIVND (reference sequence). This CDR3 reads CASSPRRLAGVITDTQYF. In DNA form, the CDR3 reads TGTGCCAGTAGTCCCCGTAGACTAGCGGGGGTCATCACAGATACGCAGTATTTT. Together with reference TRBV19 and TRBJ2-3, the CDR3 gives the full variable domain: DGGITQSPKYLFRKEGQNVTLSCEQNLNHDAMYWYRQDPGQGLRLIYYSQIVNDFQKGDIAEGYSVSREKKESFPLTVTSAQKNPTAFYLCASSPRRLAGVITDTQYFGPGTRLTVL.

This clonotype has a handful of counts. The rearrangement links TRBV5-4 to TRBJ2-3; TRBD2 matches 7 bases. V lost 4 bases to trimming and J lost 4 bases; unmatched junction nucleotides: 9. There are 15 residues in the CDR3. Germline-derived CDR1 and CDR2 are SGHNT and YYREEE (reference sequence). The CDR3 here is CASSRRAGDADTQYF. CDR3 sequence (DNA): TGTGCCAGCAGCCGGCGTGCGGGAGACGCAGATACGCAGTATTTT.

The J gene is TRBJ2-1, the V gene TRBV20-1; 14 bases are a match to TRBD2. Germline V lookup: CDR1 DFQATT, CDR2 SNEGSKA (reference sequence). The CDR3 runs to 16 residues. Trimming took 0 bases from V and 9 from J; bases not matched to a gene: 7. CDR3: CSARDLGTSGRVEQFF. The CDR3 DNA follows: TGCAGTGCTAGAGACCTCGGGACTAGCGGGAGAGTTGAGCAGTTCTTC.

This clonotype was counted a few times. This chain uses TRBV28 with TRBJ2-3; D unresolved. CDR3 length: 15 residues. CDR1 and CDR2 from the germline V gene are MDHEN and SYDVKM. V shed 2 bases and J shed 2 bases, with 11 bases lying between them. CDR3 in amino acids: CASSLGGINTDTQYF. The CDR3 nucleotides read TGTGCCAGCAGTTTAGGTGGGATAAACACAGATACGCAGTATTTT.

The V gene is TRBV13, the J gene TRBJ1-1; 8 bases match TRBD1. From germline, CDR1 is PRHDT and CDR2 FYEKMQ (reference sequence). V lost 5 bases, J lost 6 bases, and 8 bases stayed unmatched. The CDR3 consists of 14 residues. The CDR3 here is CASSRRQGAAEAFF. The DNA for the CDR3 is TGTGCCAGCAGCCGACGGCAGGGGGCTGCTGAAGCTTTCTTT.

This clonotype showed up just a few times. The chain carries TRBV18 and TRBJ2-7, with 9 positions matching TRBD1. The junction had 5 bases not matched to a gene; V was cut back by 0 bases and J by 2 bases. Germline values: CDR1 KGHSH, CDR2 LQKENI. The CDR3 runs to 16 residues. The CDR3 bases are TGTGCCAGCTCACCACCCCCACGGGACAGGGCCTACGAGCAGTACTTC. It specifies CASSPPPRDRAYEQYF.

This clonotype turned up a few times. V and J are TRBV6-1 and TRBJ1-1; D unresolved. Trimming removed 7 bases from V and 0 bases from J, with 12 bases in between. CDR3 length: 14 residues. The germline V gene encodes CDR1 MNHNS and CDR2 SASEGT. The CDR3 nucleotides are TGTGCCAGCACCTCCGTTGGACTGAACACTGAAGCTTTCTTT. It translates to CASTSVGLNTEAFF.

This clonotype was counted between two and nine times. This sequence joins TRBV20-1 and TRBJ2-1, with TRBD1 matching 7 bases. V lost 6 bases to trimming and J lost 0 bases; unmatched junction nucleotides: 5. This CDR3 is built from 14 residues. The germline V gene encodes CDR1 DFQATT and CDR2 SNEGSKA (reference sequence). The CDR3 DNA reads TGCAGTGCCGAACAGGGGAGCTCCTACAATGAGCAGTTCTTC. This sequence encodes CSAEQGSSYNEQFF.

This clonotype turned up a few times. This rearrangement joins TRBV30 to TRBJ1-1, with TRBD1 as a possible D gene (5 bases). V shed 1 base and J shed 5 bases, with 14 bases lying between them. The CDR3 is made up of 14 amino acids. The germline V gene encodes CDR1 GTSNPN and CDR2 SVGIG (reference sequence). The CDR3 sequence: CAWSGPGMGTEAFF. CDR3 in DNA: TGTGCCTGGAGTGGACCAGGGATGGGGACTGAAGCTTTCTTT. Variable domain in full (rest from reference TRBV30 and TRBJ1-1): SQTIHQWPATLVQPVGSPLSLECTVEGTSNPNLYWYRQAAGRGLQLLFYSVGIGQISSEVPQNLSASRPQDRQFILSSKKLLLSDSGFYLCAWSGPGMGTEAFFGQGTRLTVV.

This clonotype occurred a few times. The chain carries TRBV7-2 and TRBJ2-3; 10 nucleotides agree with TRBD2. Per germline, CDR1 SGHTA and CDR2 FQGNSA. V trimming: 5 bases; J trimming: 5 bases; junction bases outside the gene matches: 4. The CDR3 has 14 residues. The CDR3 DNA reads TGTGCCAGCAGCGTGAGACTAGCGGGAGATACGCAGTATTTT. This gives the protein CASSVRLAGDTQYF.

A few counts support this clonotype. The chain recombines TRBV5-1 with TRBJ2-7; 8 bases align to TRBD2. J lost 1 base, V lost 3 bases, and 3 bases had no gene match. The germline gives CDR1 SGHRS, CDR2 YFSETQ. The CDR3 extends over 14 amino acids. This CDR3 reads CASSSRGDSYEQYF. The CDR3 region has the DNA TGCGCCAGCAGCTCGCGGGGGGATTCCTACGAGCAGTACTTC.

The chain combines TRBV28 with TRBJ1-6, with D possibly TRBD1 on 5 matching bases. The V end lost 2 bases, the J end lost 7 bases, and 12 bases lay between the germline ends. The germline V gene encodes CDR1 MDHEN and CDR2 SYDVKM. The CDR3 contains 15 residues. CDR3 protein: CASSLGGYVNSPLHF. The CDR3 coding sequence is TGTGCCAGCAGTTTAGGGGGTTATGTGAATTCACCCCTCCACTTT. The whole variable domain, remainder taken from reference TRBV28 and TRBJ1-6, is DVKVTQSSRYLVKRTGEKVFLECVQDMDHENMFWYRQDPGLGLRLIYFSYDVKMKEKGDIPEGYSVSREKKERFSLILESASTNQTSMYLCASSLGGYVNSPLHFGNGTRLTVT.

This clonotype was counted a few times. This chain joins TRBV6-5 and TRBJ2-7; the match to TRBD1 covers 7 bases. J was trimmed by 4 bases and V by 0 bases; bases with no gene match: 6. Germline lookup yields CDR1 MNHEY and CDR2 SVGAGI. The CDR3 spans 15 residues. CDR3 protein: CASSYSGGRSYEQYF. The CDR3 DNA follows: TGTGCCAGCAGTTACTCAGGGGGCAGGAGTTACGAGCAGTACTTC.

The table lists this clonotype with a few counts. The chain recombines TRBV5-1 with TRBJ2-1; D is possibly TRBD2 (7 bases). Germline V lookup: CDR1 SGHRS, CDR2 YFSETQ. This CDR3 has 14 amino acids. Trimming removed 5 bases at V and 1 base at J, with 10 bases between. In DNA, the CDR3 is TGCGCCAGCAGAAGGGGGGGGTCCTACAATGAGCAGTTCTTC. Residues: CASRRGGSYNEQFF. The full variable domain, in which reference TRBV5-1 and TRBJ2-1 provide the parts outside the CDR3, is KAGVTQTPRYLIKTRGQQVTLSCSPISGHRSVSWYQQTPGQGLQFLFEYFSETQRNKGNFPGRFSGRQFSNSRSEMNVSTLELGDSALYLCASRRGGSYNEQFFGPGTRLTVL.

There are many counts of this clonotype. The chain joins TRBV20-1 to TRBJ2-2; TRBD2 aligns across 10 bases. The V segment lost 3 bases and the J segment 6 bases; nucleotides outside the gene matches: 7. The V gene's germline CDR1 is DFQATT and CDR2 SNEGSKA (reference sequence). The length of the CDR3 is 15 residues. CDR3 residues: CSASERGGRPGELFF. CDR3 DNA: TGCAGTGCTAGTGAGCGGGGGGGCCGCCCCGGGGAGCTGTTTTTT.

The chain employs TRBV20-1 and TRBJ2-3, with TRBD1 matching over 7 bases. The germline CDR1 and CDR2 sequences are DFQATT and SNEGSKA (reference sequence). The CDR3 is 11 residues long. With 6 bases clipped from V and 10 bases from J, the junction kept 7 bases outside the gene matches. Written as DNA, the CDR3 is TGCAGTGCCCCAGCGACAGGGCCGCAGTATTTT. Residues: CSAPATGPQYF.

The table lists this clonotype with a few counts. The chain employs TRBV5-1 and TRBJ2-3, with no clear D. Germline V gives CDR1 SGHRS, CDR2 YFSETQ. V shed 0 bases and J shed 0 bases, with 11 bases lying between them. CDR3 length: 16 amino acids. CDR3 region: CASSLAVGSSTDTQYF. The CDR3 region has the DNA TGCGCCAGCAGCTTGGCCGTTGGGTCTAGCACAGATACGCAGTATTTT. The variable domain in full, with the rest retrieved from reference TRBV5-1 and TRBJ2-3, is KAGVTQTPRYLIKTRGQQVTLSCSPISGHRSVSWYQQTPGQGLQFLFEYFSETQRNKGNFPGRFSGRQFSNSRSEMNVSTLELGDSALYLCASSLAVGSSTDTQYFGPGTRLTVL.

This clonotype was counted only a few times. The chain recombines TRBV25-1 with TRBJ2-2; the D gene is possibly TRBD1 (6 bases). Trimming pared 7 bases from V and 9 bases from J, leaving 9 bases between. The CDR3 spans 11 residues. In germline, CDR1 is MGHDK, CDR2 SYGVNS. The DNA of the CDR3 is TGTGCCAGCATTCAGGGGAGGGAGCTGTTTTTT. Its translation: CASIQGRELFF.